This is a list of T cell receptor beta chains from one sample in a study of blood T cell repertoires in COVID-19. Only in-frame clones appear in the TCRdb table, and some are missing; sequencing was by immunoSEQ multiplex PCR. This table holds 95,000 to 110,000 clones, 80% to 85% found once. The sample comprised peripheral blood. These TCRs come from a human donor in a cohort sampled during active COVID-19. The CDR3 runs from the conserved cysteine through the conserved F or W. Each record gives: clone size, V gene, D gene, J gene, CDR3 DNA, CDR3 protein. A D gene is named only where the DNA matches it firmly. Size is omitted from some rows. Given values are once, few, many or a class for expanded clones.

-	TRBV3-1/TRBV3-2	TRBD2	TRBJ2-4	TGTGCCAGCAGCCAAGCCGACGGGAGGGGCATTCAGTACTTC	CASSQADGRGIQYF
-	TRBV11-2	TRBD1	TRBJ1-4	TGTGCCAGCAGCGGTAGCAGGGGGCGGTCGGAAAAACTGTTTTTT	CASSGSRGRSEKLFF
-	TRBV5-1	-	TRBJ1-1	TGCGCCAGCAGCTTGTACGGGATGAACACTGAAGCTTTCTTT	CASSLYGMNTEAFF
-	TRBV4-1	TRBD1	TRBJ1-1	TGCGCCAGCAGCCCAGGACAGGGGTCCTTCATGAACACTGAAGCTTTCTTT	CASSPGQGSFMNTEAFF
-	TRBV7-3	-	TRBJ2-1	TGTGCCAGCAGCTTACGGGGCAATGAGCAGTTCTTC	CASSLRGNEQFF
-	TRBV11-3	-	TRBJ2-1	TGTGCCAGCAGCTATGCATCGGGAGTAAGTGAGCAGTTCTTC	CASSYASGVSEQFF
-	TRBV9	-	TRBJ2-3	TGTGCCAGCAGCTTCTATAGCACAGATACGCAGTATTTT	CASSFYSTDTQYF
-	TRBV28	-	TRBJ2-2	TGTGCCAGCAGTTTGCTAGAGTTCACCGGGGAGCTGTTTTTT	CASSLLEFTGELFF
-	TRBV5-6	-	TRBJ2-2	TGTGCCAGCAGCAGGGACTTGGCCGGGGAGCTGTTTTTT	CASSRDLAGELFF
few	TRBV7-2	TRBD1	TRBJ1-2	TGTGCCAGCAGCCCATGGACAGGGGGCTTAGAGGACTATGGCTACACCTTC	CASSPWTGGLEDYGYTF
-	TRBV27	TRBD1	TRBJ2-1	TGTGCCAGCAGTTTGCTCGGGACAGTAACAAATGAGCAGTTCTTC	CASSLLGTVTNEQFF
-	TRBV25-1	-	TRBJ2-5	TGTGCCAGCAGTATACTTCAAACTAGTATCGGAGAGACCCAGTACTTC	CASSILQTSIGETQYF
-	TRBV3-1/TRBV3-2	-	TRBJ1-6	TGTGCCAGCAGCCAAGCGGTCGGGGGGGCACCCCTCCACTTT	CASSQAVGGAPLHF
few	TRBV5-1	TRBD2	TRBJ2-7	TGCGCCAGCAGCTTGGTAGCGGGTAGCTCCTACGAGCAGTACTTC	CASSLVAGSSYEQYF
-	TRBV6-4	TRBD2	TRBJ2-3	TGTGCCAGCAGAGGGCTAGCGGGAAACACAGATACGCAGTATTTT	CASRGLAGNTDTQYF
once	TRBV5-1	-	TRBJ1-6	TGCGCCAGCAGCTACACAGATAATTCACCCCTCCACTTT	CASSYTDNSPLHF
-	TRBV7-2	TRBD1	TRBJ1-3	TGTGCCAGCAGCTTCCAGACAGGGGAGGGAAACACCATATATTTT	CASSFQTGEGNTIYF